These T cell receptor beta chains were read from a single sample in a study of blood T cell repertoires in COVID-19. Profiled with immunoSEQ multiplex PCR; TCRdb holds only in-frame clones, not every one. The table records 200,000 to 250,000 clones, around 86% of them present only once. What was sequenced was peripheral blood. The receptors originated from an elderly man with acute or convalescent COVID-19. The CDR3 runs from the conserved cysteine through the conserved F or W. A D gene is named only where the DNA matches it firmly. Size is stated for part of the rows, as once, few or many counts, or as a class when the clone is expanded.

clone_size | j_call | cdr3_length | d_call | v_call | cdr3_nt | cdr3_aa
- | TRBJ2-7 | 15 | TRBD1 | TRBV28 | TGTGCCAGCAGTCTCCCGGGACAGGGACGGTACGAGCAGTACTTC | CASSLPGQGRYEQYF
- | TRBJ2-7 | 14 | TRBD2 | TRBV6-5 | TGTGCCAGCAGTCATACTAGCGGGGTCTACGAGCAGTACTTC | CASSHTSGVYEQYF
- | TRBJ1-2 | 13 | - | TRBV11-2 | TGTGCCAGCAGCCCGTCTCGTGGTCTAGGCTACACCTTC | CASSPSRGLGYTF
- | TRBJ1-5 | 16 | TRBD1 | TRBV19 | TGTGCCAGTAGTACCTCCGGACAGGGAAGGTATCAGCCCCAGCATTTT | CASSTSGQGRYQPQHF
- | TRBJ2-2 | 16 | - | TRBV6-5 | TGTGCCAGCAGTTACCTTCCCAATCCAGGCACCGGGGAGCTGTTTTTT | CASSYLPNPGTGELFF
few | TRBJ1-5 | 15 | TRBD1 | TRBV19 | TGTGCCAGTAGTGCATCAGGGGGCTCGGGTCAGCCCCAGCATTTT | CASSASGGSGQPQHF
- | TRBJ1-5 | 14 | - | TRBV2 | TGTGCCAGCACCAAATCCGGACATCTCCAGCCCCAGCATTTT | CASTKSGHLQPQHF
- | TRBJ2-1 | 14 | TRBD2 | TRBV11-1 | TGTGCCAGCAGCTCAAGCGGGAGACGCGATGAGCAGTTCTTC | CASSSSGRRDEQFF
- | TRBJ1-2 | 13 | TRBD1 | TRBV19 | TGTGCCAGTAGTGTAGACAGGGAAGATGGCTACACCTTC | CASSVDREDGYTF
few | TRBJ1-5 | 17 | TRBD1 | TRBV18 | TGTGCCAGCTCACCTCTCCCCGGGACAGGGTTGGACCAGCCCCAGCATTTT | CASSPLPGTGLDQPQHF
- | TRBJ2-3 | 15 | - | TRBV19 | TGTGCCAGTAGTATTGAGGGGGTAAGGGAAGATACGCAGTATTTT | CASSIEGVREDTQYF
- | TRBJ2-7 | 14 | TRBD1 | TRBV9 | TGTGCCAGCAGCTCACAGGGGCTCTCCTACGAGCAGTACTTC | CASSSQGLSYEQYF
- | TRBJ2-7 | 15 | TRBD1 | TRBV6-2/TRBV6-3 | TGTGCCAGCAGTTGGGGCGGACAGGGGGCGTCCGAGCAGTACTTC | CASSWGGQGASEQYF
- | TRBJ2-7 | 12 | - | TRBV29-1 | TGCAGCGTTTCCCACAGCTCCTACGAGCAGTACTTC | CSVSHSSYEQYF
- | TRBJ2-6 | 16 | - | TRBV5-1 | TGCGCCAGCAGCGCCAACGTGGCCACTGGGGCCAACGTCCTGACTTTC | CASSANVATGANVLTF
- | TRBJ2-2 | 15 | TRBD2 | TRBV5-1 | TGCGCCAGCAGCCTAGGGACTAGCGGGACCGGGGAGCTGTTTTTT | CASSLGTSGTGELFF
- | TRBJ2-3 | 12 | - | TRBV3-1/TRBV3-2 | TGTGCCAGCAGCCAAGTAGCTGATACGCAGTATTTT | CASSQVADTQYF
- | TRBJ2-1 | 17 | - | TRBV19 | TGTGCCAGTAGTATTCGAGTAGGTGCCCACTTGAGGGATGAGCAGTTCTTC | CASSIRVGAHLRDEQFF
- | TRBJ1-1 | 15 | - | TRBV28 | TGTGCCAGCAGGGACAGATTAGGATTGAACACTGAAGCTTTCTTT | CASRDRLGLNTEAFF
- | TRBJ1-2 | 12 | - | TRBV28 | TGTGCCAGCAGTTTAGGAGGTATTGGCTACACCTTC | CASSLGGIGYTF
once | TRBJ2-1 | 12 | - | TRBV10-3 | TGTGCCATCAGTGACATGGAATGGGCGCAGTTCTTC | CAISDMEWAQFF
once | TRBJ2-5 | 14 | - | TRBV7-9 | TGTGCCAGCAGCTTCTTAGACAAGAGAGAGACCCAGTACTTC | CASSFLDKRETQYF
- | TRBJ1-2 | 13 | - | TRBV11-2 | TGTGCCAGCACCCCAGGACTTAACTATGGCTACACCTTC | CASTPGLNYGYTF
- | TRBJ1-5 | 14 | TRBD1 | TRBV10-2 | TGCGCCAGCCGGGACAGCTTAAGCAATCAGCCCCAGCATTTT | CASRDSLSNQPQHF
- | TRBJ1-1 | 18 | - | TRBV29-1 | TGCAGCGTTGAAGATCGATCAGGGGCTTTGAGGCTGAACACTGAAGCTTTCTTT | CSVEDRSGALRLNTEAFF
- | TRBJ1-2 | 13 | - | TRBV29-1 | TGCAGCGCTCCAGGGTTGTTAAACTATGGCTACACCTTC | CSAPGLLNYGYTF
- | TRBJ1-2 | 15 | TRBD1 | TRBV11-2 | TGTGCCAGCAGCTCCAGGGAGACAGGGCAGTATGGCTACACCTTC | CASSSRETGQYGYTF
- | TRBJ1-3 | 18 | TRBD1 | TRBV5-6 | TGTGCCAGCAGTGCTACAGGGGACCTAGGGTTCTCTGGAAACACCATATATTTT | CASSATGDLGFSGNTIYF
once | TRBJ2-7 | 14 | TRBD1 | TRBV7-2 | TGTGCCAGCAGCTTAGGACAGGGGGCGCTTGAGCAGTACTTC | CASSLGQGALEQYF
- | TRBJ1-5 | 13 | - | TRBV28 | TGTGCCAGCAGCCTGGGGGGGGAACAGCCCCAGCATTTT | CASSLGGEQPQHF
- | TRBJ2-1 | 14 | - | TRBV3-1/TRBV3-2 | TGTGCCAGCAGCCAAGATCGAGGGAGCGGAGAGCAGTTCTTC | CASSQDRGSGEQFF
- | TRBJ1-4 | 17 | - | TRBV5-1 | TGCGCCAGCAGCTTTACAGGGAACCGGCTGGCTAATGAAAAACTGTTTTTT | CASSFTGNRLANEKLFF
- | TRBJ1-5 | 15 | TRBD1 | TRBV19 | TGTGCCAGCCGAACAGGGGCCTATAGCAATCAGCCCCAGCATTTT | CASRTGAYSNQPQHF
- | TRBJ2-3 | 16 | TRBD1 | TRBV28 | TGTGCCCACGCTCGGTCCGGGACAGCCCCCCCAGATACGCAGTATTTT | CAHARSGTAPPDTQYF
- | TRBJ2-3 | 10 | - | TRBV20-1 | TGCAGTGCCCGTACAGATACGCAGTATTTT | CSARTDTQYF
- | TRBJ2-3 | 15 | - | TRBV19 | TGTGCCAGTAGTATAGGGGGGGTGAGCACAGATACGCAGTATTTT | CASSIGGVSTDTQYF
- | TRBJ1-2 | 15 | TRBD1 | TRBV5-1 | TGCGCCAGCAGCTTGGGGGACAGTATTAACTATGGCTACACCTTC | CASSLGDSINYGYTF
- | TRBJ2-7 | 15 | - | TRBV19 | TGTGCCAGTAGCCCTGACTTTGGAAGCTCCTACGAGCAGTACTTC | CASSPDFGSSYEQYF
once | TRBJ2-7 | 15 | - | TRBV5-4 | TGTGCCAGCAGCTTCGCTAGGAACCCGTCCTACGAGCAGTACTTC | CASSFARNPSYEQYF
- | TRBJ1-6 | 13 | - | TRBV2 | TGTGCCAGCAGCCTCGCCACTGATTCACCCCTCCACTTT | CASSLATDSPLHF
- | TRBJ2-2 | 14 | - | TRBV29-1 | TGCAGCGTCTCCCCCAGTGTTAACACCGGGGAGCTGTTTTTT | CSVSPSVNTGELFF
- | TRBJ2-2 | 18 | TRBD2 | TRBV28 | TGTGCCAGCAGGGGACTAGCGGGAGGCCTGATAAACACCGGGGAGCTGTTTTTT | CASRGLAGGLINTGELFF
- | TRBJ1-4 | 15 | TRBD1 | TRBV6-6 | TGTGCCAGCAGTCACGGGCGACAGGGGTTAGGGAAACTGTTTTTT | CASSHGRQGLGKLFF
- | TRBJ2-7 | 14 | - | TRBV25-1 | TGTGCCAGCAGTGACGCCAGGACAGTCCACGAGCAGTACTTC | CASSDARTVHEQYF
- | TRBJ2-5 | 17 | TRBD2 | TRBV24-1 | TGTGCCACCAGTGATTTGAGTCTAGCGGGAGGGAAAGAGACCCAGTACTTC | CATSDLSLAGGKETQYF
once | TRBJ1-1 | 15 | TRBD1 | TRBV28 | TGTGCCAGCAGCCGATTCGGGACAGGGAACACTGAAGCTTTCTTT | CASSRFGTGNTEAFF
- | TRBJ2-1 | 16 | TRBD2 | TRBV2 | TGTGCCAGCAGTGAGGGGACTAGCGTTCGTATAAATGAGCAGTTCTTC | CASSEGTSVRINEQFF
- | TRBJ1-2 | 15 | - | TRBV21-1 | TGTGCCAGCAGCAGTCGGGGACAGCGATCCTATGGCTACACCTTC | CASSSRGQRSYGYTF
- | TRBJ1-2 | 14 | - | TRBV14 | TGTGCCAGCAGACGTAACAGGGCCTCCTATGGCTACACCTTC | CASRRNRASYGYTF
- | TRBJ2-1 | 13 | - | TRBV6-5 | TGTGCCAGCAGGCGCGTTTCCTACAATGAGCAGTTCTTC | CASRRVSYNEQFF
- | TRBJ2-7 | 13 | - | TRBV6-1 | TGTGCCAGCAGTGACCAACTAGTCGGTGAGCAGTACTTC | CASSDQLVGEQYF
- | TRBJ1-5 | 13 | - | TRBV12-3/TRBV12-4 | TGTGCCAGCAGTACGACAGGCAATCAGCCCCAGCATTTT | CASSTTGNQPQHF
- | TRBJ1-1 | 11 | - | TRBV7-9 | TGTGCCAGCAGTCTCAACACTGAAGCTTTCTTT | CASSLNTEAFF